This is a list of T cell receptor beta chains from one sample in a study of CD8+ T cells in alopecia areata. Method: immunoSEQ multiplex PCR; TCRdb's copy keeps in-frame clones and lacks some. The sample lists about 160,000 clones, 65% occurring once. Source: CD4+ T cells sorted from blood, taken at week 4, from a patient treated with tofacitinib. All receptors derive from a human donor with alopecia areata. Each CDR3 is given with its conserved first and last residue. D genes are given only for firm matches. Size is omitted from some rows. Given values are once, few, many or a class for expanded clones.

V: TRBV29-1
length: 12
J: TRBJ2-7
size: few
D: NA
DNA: TGCAGCGTTGGAGTGCGGGCCTACGAGCAGTACTTC
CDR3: CSVGVRAYEQYF

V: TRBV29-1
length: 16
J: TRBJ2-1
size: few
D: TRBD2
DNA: TGCAGCGTTGAAGGGACTAGCGGGCCCTCCTACAATGAGCAGTTCTTC
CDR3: CSVEGTSGPSYNEQFF

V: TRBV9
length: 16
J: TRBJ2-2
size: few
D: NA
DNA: TGTGCCAGCAGCCTAGACGGGGTGTGGGACACCGGGGAGCTGTTTTTT
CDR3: CASSLDGVWDTGELFF

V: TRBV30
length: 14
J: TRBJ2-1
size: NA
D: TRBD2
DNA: TGTGCCTGGAGTGGACTAGCGGAGTACAATGAGCAGTTCTTC
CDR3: CAWSGLAEYNEQFF

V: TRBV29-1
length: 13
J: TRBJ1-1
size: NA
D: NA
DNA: TGCAGCGTTGGGCCTAAGGAGGGCACTGAAGCTTTCTTT
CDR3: CSVGPKEGTEAFF

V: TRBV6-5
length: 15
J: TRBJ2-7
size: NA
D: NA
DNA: TGTGCCACTAAGATACGTGGGGGGCCTACCTACGAGCAGTACTTC
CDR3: CATKIRGGPTYEQYF

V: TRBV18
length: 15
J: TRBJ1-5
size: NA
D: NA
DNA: TGTGCCAGCTCACCACGAGGGGACGTCAATCAGCCCCAGCATTTT
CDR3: CASSPRGDVNQPQHF

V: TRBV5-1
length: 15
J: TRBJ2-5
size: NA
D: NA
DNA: TGCGCCAGCAGCTTGTTGGGGCAGCCTGCGGAGACCCAGTACTTC
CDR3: CASSLLGQPAETQYF

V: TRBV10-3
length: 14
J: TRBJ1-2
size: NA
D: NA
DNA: TGTGCCATCAGTGGAGTGGCTGAGCAGTTCGGCTACACCTTC
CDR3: CAISGVAEQFGYTF

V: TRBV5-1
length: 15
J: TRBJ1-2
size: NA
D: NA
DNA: TGCGCCAGCAGCCCGGACGGATGGGGTGACTATGGCTACACCTTC
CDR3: CASSPDGWGDYGYTF

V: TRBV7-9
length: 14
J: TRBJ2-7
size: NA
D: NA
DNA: TGTGCCAGCAGCCATGGACGGAAAGACAGCGAGCAGTACTTC
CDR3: CASSHGRKDSEQYF

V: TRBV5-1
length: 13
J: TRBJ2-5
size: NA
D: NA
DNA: TGCGCCAGCAGCCGCGGGGCCCAAGAGACCCAGTACTTC
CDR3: CASSRGAQETQYF

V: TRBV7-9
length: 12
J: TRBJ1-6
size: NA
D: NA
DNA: TGTGCCAGCAGCTTAGAAGATTCACCCCTCCACTTT
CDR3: CASSLEDSPLHF

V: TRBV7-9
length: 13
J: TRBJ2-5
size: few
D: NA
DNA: TGTGCCAGCAGCTTCGGGGGACCAGAGACCCAGTACTTC
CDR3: CASSFGGPETQYF

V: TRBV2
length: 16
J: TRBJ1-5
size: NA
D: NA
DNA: TGTGCCAGCAGGCCCCGTGGCGACCCTCCCGCTCAGCCCCAGCATTTT
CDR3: CASRPRGDPPAQPQHF

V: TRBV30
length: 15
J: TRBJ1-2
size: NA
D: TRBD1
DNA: TGTGCCTGGACCCCATCCGGGACAGGGGTTTATGGCTACACCTTC
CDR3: CAWTPSGTGVYGYTF

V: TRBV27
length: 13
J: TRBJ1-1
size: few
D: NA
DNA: TGTGCCAGCAGTTTCCGATTGAACACTGAAGCTTTCTTT
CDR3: CASSFRLNTEAFF

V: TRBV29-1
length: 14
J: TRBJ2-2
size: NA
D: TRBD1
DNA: TGCAGCGTTACCGGGACAGGGAACACCGGGGAGCTGTTTTTT
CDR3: CSVTGTGNTGELFF

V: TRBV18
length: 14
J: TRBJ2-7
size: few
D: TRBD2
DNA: TGTGCCAGCTCACCAGGGGCTAGCGGGTACGAGCAGTACTTC
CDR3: CASSPGASGYEQYF

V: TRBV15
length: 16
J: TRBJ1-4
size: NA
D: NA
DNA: TGTGCCACCAGCAGAGATAGGAGAGGGGAAAGGGAAAAACTGTTTTTT
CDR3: CATSRDRRGEREKLFF

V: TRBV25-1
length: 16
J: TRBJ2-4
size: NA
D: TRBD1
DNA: TGTGCCAGCAGTGAATCCAACAGGGGAGCCAAAAACATTCAGTACTTC
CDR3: CASSESNRGAKNIQYF

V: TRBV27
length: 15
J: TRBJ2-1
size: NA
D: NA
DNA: TGTGCCAGCAGTGGGACAATGAGCTCCTACAATGAGCAGTTCTTC
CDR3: CASSGTMSSYNEQFF

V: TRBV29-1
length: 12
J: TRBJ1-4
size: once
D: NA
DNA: TGCAGCGTTGGACAGTTAAATGAAAAACTGTTTTTT
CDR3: CSVGQLNEKLFF

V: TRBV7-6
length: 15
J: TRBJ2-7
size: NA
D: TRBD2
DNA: TGTGCCAGCAGCACCGGACTAGCGGGCGACCACGAGCAGTACTTC
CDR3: CASSTGLAGDHEQYF

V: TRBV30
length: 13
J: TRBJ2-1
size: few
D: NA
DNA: TGTGCCTGGAGTGCAGGACAGAGGAATGAGCAGTTCTTC
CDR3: CAWSAGQRNEQFF

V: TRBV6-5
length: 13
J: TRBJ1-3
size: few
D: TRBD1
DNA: TGTGCCAGCAGCCGCGGACAGGGTAACACCATATATTTT
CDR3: CASSRGQGNTIYF

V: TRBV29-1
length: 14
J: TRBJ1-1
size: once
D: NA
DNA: TGCAGCGTTGAGGGGGGCTGGGGGAACACTGAAGCTTTCTTT
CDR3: CSVEGGWGNTEAFF